The rows below give T cell receptor beta chains drawn from one sample of a study of blood T cell repertoires in COVID-19. Only in-frame clones appear in the TCRdb table, and some are missing; sequencing was by immunoSEQ multiplex PCR. The data show approximately 230,000 clones, with around 85% seen just once and 4% held by the top ten. The sample consisted of peripheral blood. The receptors originated from a woman aged 35 to 49 with active or convalescent COVID-19. The CDR3 runs from the conserved cysteine through the conserved F or W.

CDR3 | J | V
CASSYSKGTGYHEQFF | TRBJ2-1 | TRBV6-5
CASSVGMGLGYNEQFF | TRBJ2-1 | TRBV9
CASSYSGGFTGELFF | TRBJ2-2 | TRBV6-2/TRBV6-3
CASSEGPSVYTDEQFF | TRBJ2-1 | TRBV6-1
CASSLAQGQPQHF | TRBJ1-5 | TRBV7-2
CASSEGQLSSGNTIYF | TRBJ1-3 | TRBV7-3
CASSSVISGANVLTF | TRBJ2-6 | TRBV7-3
CASSTRTGGAVRYTF | TRBJ1-2 | TRBV27
CAAYREGETQYF | TRBJ2-5 | TRBV18
CASSPGGVTGNTEAFF | TRBJ1-1 | TRBV28
CAWRPRVAGNQPQHF | TRBJ1-5 | TRBV30
CASSTGQGSNNYGYTF | TRBJ1-2 | TRBV5-1
CASSSSGLNQPQHF | TRBJ1-5 | TRBV18
CASNPSGGAGEQFF | TRBJ2-1 | TRBV19
CASSRTGVETQYF | TRBJ2-5 | TRBV5-4
CASSEGQITNEKLFF | TRBJ1-4 | TRBV5-6
CASSLWANYGYTF | TRBJ1-2 | TRBV12-3/TRBV12-4
CASSPGGSNNEQFF | TRBJ2-1 | TRBV5-1
CASSFRLGYGYTF | TRBJ1-2 | TRBV28
CASSAGGFSGNTIYF | TRBJ1-3 | TRBV5-8
CASSPINGVSNTEAFF | TRBJ1-1 | TRBV18
CASSETGGRWTEAFF | TRBJ1-1 | TRBV10-1
CASSKGTGTGNTIYF | TRBJ1-3 | TRBV19
CASSQVSGNTEAFF | TRBJ1-1 | TRBV3-1/TRBV3-2
CASSFFRTGVRNEQFF | TRBJ2-1 | TRBV5-1
CASRPGQGSYGYTF | TRBJ1-2 | TRBV2
CASSQDRGRETQYF | TRBJ2-5 | TRBV4-2
CASSLSPGSGVRTDTQYF | TRBJ2-3 | TRBV5-4
CASSSGQGYEQYF | TRBJ2-7 | TRBV5-6
CASSQGRVNYGYTF | TRBJ1-2 | TRBV18
CASSQVDGLGYGYTF | TRBJ1-2 | TRBV4-1
CASRSQGNTIYF | TRBJ1-3 | TRBV6-5
CAWSVGQGGGNTIYF | TRBJ1-3 | TRBV30
CASSQTRGLRTDTQYF | TRBJ2-3 | TRBV3-1/TRBV3-2
CASSVGGQGSNTIYF | TRBJ1-3 | TRBV9
CAISERDMHTDTQYF | TRBJ2-3 | TRBV10-3
CAMTSPSYNEQFF | TRBJ2-1 | TRBV10-3
CASMRQGGLFSEAFF | TRBJ1-1 | TRBV11-1
CASSVDSGGTDTQYF | TRBJ2-3 | TRBV9
CASSIEIPQGFVF | TRBJ1-2 | TRBV19
CASSPGQGRSGEKLFF | TRBJ1-4 | TRBV4-1
CASSVARAGGLETQYF | TRBJ2-5 | TRBV9
CASRDRVESEQFF | TRBJ2-1 | TRBV2
CATSGGLGNEQFF | TRBJ2-1 | TRBV2
CASSIRGGTEAFF | TRBJ1-1 | TRBV5-5
CASKGPNYGYTF | TRBJ1-2 | TRBV6-5